The 13 T cell receptor beta chains given below trace back to one sample, sequenced in a study of cytomegalovirus exposure and HLA in healthy donors. The assay was immunoSEQ multiplex PCR, and TCRdb's table has in-frame clones only and misses some. Found here are 250,000 to 400,000 clones, around 90% of them singletons; the top ten hold more than 0.95%. Sequenced material: PBMCs. The receptors originated from a man aged 25 to 40 in good health and CMV-seronegative.

The genes are TRBV5-4 and TRBJ2-2; no clear D. Germline values: CDR1 SGHNT, CDR2 YYREEE (reference sequence). V was cut by 0 bases and J by 1 base, with 7 bases left in between. CDR3 length equals 15 residues. CDR3 residues: CASSLAGENTGELFF. CDR3 coding DNA: TGTGCCAGCAGCTTGGCCGGAGAGAACACCGGGGAGCTGTTTTTT. Variable domain in full (rest from reference TRBV5-4 and TRBJ2-2): ETGVTQSPTHLIKTRGQQVTLRCSSQSGHNTVSWYQQALGQGPQFIFQYYREEENGRGNFPPRFSGLQFPNYSSELNVNALELDDSALYLCASSLAGENTGELFFGEGSRLTVL.

This clone was seen just once. The chain combines TRBV5-6 with TRBJ2-7; 7 bases fit TRBD2. CDR3 length: 14 residues. Germline V gene data show CDR1 as SGHDT and CDR2 as YYEEEE. The trim removed 2 bases at V and 7 bases at J, leaving 9 bases unmatched. CDR3: CASSLPWAAGEQYF. In DNA form, the CDR3 reads TGTGCCAGCAGCTTACCCTGGGCAGCGGGGGAGCAGTACTTC.

The V call is TRBV5-5, the J call TRBJ1-2; D call uncertain. Germline assignment: CDR1 SGHKS and CDR2 YYEKEE (reference sequence). This CDR3 spans 15 amino acids. The V and J ends lost 0 bases and 3 bases respectively, with 12 bases between them. In DNA form, the CDR3 reads TGTGCCAGCAGCTTGGTTACAGCAACCGACTATGGCTACACCTTC. Its translation is CASSLVTATDYGYTF.

This rearrangement joins TRBV5-4 to TRBJ2-3, with 7 bases lining up with TRBD2. The V segment lost 5 bases and the J segment 0 bases; nucleotides outside the gene matches: 9. The CDR3 totals 16 residues. Germline CDR1 is SGHNT and CDR2 is YYREEE (reference sequence). The CDR3 is CASRPPTSVSTDTQYF. The DNA for the CDR3 is TGTGCCAGCAGACCACCTACTAGCGTTAGCACAGATACGCAGTATTTT.

This clone was detected once. CDR3 protein: CATSRDLGGNTEAFF. CDR3 DNA: TGTGCCACCAGCAGAGATCTAGGGGGGAACACTGAAGCTTTCTTT. The chain links TRBV15 to TRBJ1-1; D might be TRBD1 (6 bases). Deletions cut 0 bases from V and 1 base from J, with 9 bases between. CDR3 size: 15 residues. Looked up from germline, CDR1 is LNHNV and CDR2 is YYDKDF (reference sequence).

The CDR3 nucleotides are TGTGCCAGCAGCCGGACAGGGATTATCTACGAGCAGTACTTC. Amino acids: CASSRTGIIYEQYF. The gene calls are TRBV6-5 and TRBJ2-7, with 8 bases that match TRBD1. The CDR3 is 14 residues long. CDR1 is MNHEY and CDR2 is SVGAGI in the germline V gene. V lost 6 bases, J lost 3 bases, and 7 bases stayed unmatched.

This clone was observed a few times. CDR3 residues: CASSPRQSSGANVLTF. In nucleotides, the CDR3 is TGTGCCAGTAGTCCGCGACAGAGCTCTGGGGCCAACGTCCTGACTTTC. V is TRBV19 and J is TRBJ2-6; D might be TRBD1 (5 bases). The ends were cut back, 5 bases at V and 0 bases at J, with 11 bases in the middle. The CDR3 contains 16 residues. Germline CDR1 is LNHDA and CDR2 is SQIVND (reference sequence).

The gene calls are TRBV9 and TRBJ1-5, with D tentatively TRBD1 (5 bases). The germline V and J ends were trimmed by 0 bases and 3 bases, with 10 bases remaining between them. The CDR3 is 15 amino acids. Looked up from germline, CDR1 is SGDLS and CDR2 is YYNGEE. In DNA form, the CDR3 reads TGTGCCAGCAGCGTAGGGGGGGTGGCCAATCAGCCCCAGCATTTT. This gives the protein CASSVGGVANQPQHF.

The V call is TRBV5-6, the J call TRBJ2-7; 10 bases align to TRBD1. Trimming at V came to 4 bases and at J to 7 bases, leaving 8 bases not matched to a gene. CDR3 length: 14 residues. In germline, CDR1 is SGHDT, CDR2 YYEEEE. As DNA, the CDR3 is TGTGCCAGCAGCCTAGGACAGGGGGTAGGAGAGCAGTACTTC. Its protein is CASSLGQGVGEQYF.

The V call is TRBV5-8, the J call TRBJ2-3, with 7 nucleotides matching TRBD2. Per the germline V gene, CDR1 is SGHTS and CDR2 is YDEGEE. CDR3 length: 14 amino acids. The ends lost 4 bases at V and 1 base at J; junction bases unmatched: 3. This chain's CDR3 is CASSQRGRTDTQYF. The CDR3 coding sequence is TGTGCCAGCAGCCAGCGGGGACGCACAGATACGCAGTATTTT.

The J gene is TRBJ1-6, the V gene TRBV5-5; no clear D gene. The CDR3 has 16 residues. Germline V gene lookup returns CDR1 SGHKS and CDR2 YYEKEE (reference sequence). Trimming took off 5 bases at V and 5 bases at J, with 17 bases between the two ends. The CDR3 coding sequence is TGTGCCAGCAGTCACATATTTGTGGAGGATAATTCACCCCTCCACTTT. This encodes CASSHIFVEDNSPLHF.

The chain employs TRBV2 and TRBJ1-1; 7 nucleotides match TRBD1. Trimming cost V 6 bases and J 3 bases; bases outside gene matches: 13. The CDR3 spans 16 residues. Looked up from germline, CDR1 is SNHLY and CDR2 is FYNNEI. Here the CDR3 DNA reads TGTGCCAGCAGGGGGCCGGACAGGATTGGGGACACTGAAGCTTTCTTT. Translating it yields CASRGPDRIGDTEAFF. The full variable domain, its missing parts supplied by reference TRBV2 and TRBJ1-1, is EPEVTQTPSHQVTQMGQEVILRCVPISNHLYFYWYRQILGQKVEFLVSFYNNEISEKSEIFDDQFSVERPDGSNFTLKIRSTKLEDSAMYFCASRGPDRIGDTEAFFGQGTRLTVV.

The CDR3 bases are TGTGCCAGCAGCCACTGGACAGGGAGAACCGGGGAGCTGTTTTTT. This translates into CASSHWTGRTGELFF. V usage is TRBV11-2 and J usage is TRBJ2-2; 8 bases agree with TRBD1. This CDR3 comprises 15 residues. V was clipped by 5 bases and J by 5 bases; unmatched bases: 7. CDR1 is SGHAT, CDR2 FQNNGV, per germline.